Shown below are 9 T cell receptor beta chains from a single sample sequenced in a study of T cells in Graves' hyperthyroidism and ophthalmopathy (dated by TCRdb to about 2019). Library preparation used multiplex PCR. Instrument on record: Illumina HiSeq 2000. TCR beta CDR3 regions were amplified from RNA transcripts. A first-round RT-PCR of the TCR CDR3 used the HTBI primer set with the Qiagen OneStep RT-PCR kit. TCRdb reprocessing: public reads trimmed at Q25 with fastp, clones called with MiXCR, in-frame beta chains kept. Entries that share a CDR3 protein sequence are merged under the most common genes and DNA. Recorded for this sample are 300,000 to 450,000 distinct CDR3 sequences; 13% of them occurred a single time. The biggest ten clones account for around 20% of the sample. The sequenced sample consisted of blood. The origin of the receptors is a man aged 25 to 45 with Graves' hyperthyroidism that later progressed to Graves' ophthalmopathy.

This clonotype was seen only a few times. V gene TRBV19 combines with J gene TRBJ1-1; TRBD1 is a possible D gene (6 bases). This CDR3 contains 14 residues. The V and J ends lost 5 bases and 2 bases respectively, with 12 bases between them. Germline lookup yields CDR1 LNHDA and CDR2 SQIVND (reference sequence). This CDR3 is CASSQGLINTEAFF. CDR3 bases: TGTGCCAGTAGTCAGGGGCTTATAAACACTGAAGCTTTCTTT. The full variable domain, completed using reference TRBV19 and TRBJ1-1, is DGGITQSPKYLFRKEGQNVTLSCEQNLNHDAMYWYRQDPGQGLRLIYYSQIVNDFQKGDIAEGYSVSREKKESFPLTVTSAQKNPTAFYLCASSQGLINTEAFFGQGTRLTVV.

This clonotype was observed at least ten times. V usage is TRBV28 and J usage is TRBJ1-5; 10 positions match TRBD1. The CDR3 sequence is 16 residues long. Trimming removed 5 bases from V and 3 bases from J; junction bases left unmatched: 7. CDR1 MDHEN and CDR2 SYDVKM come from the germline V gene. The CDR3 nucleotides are TGTGCCAGCAGTGACCCGGGACAGGGGATCAATCAGCCCCAGCATTTT. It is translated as CASSDPGQGINQPQHF.

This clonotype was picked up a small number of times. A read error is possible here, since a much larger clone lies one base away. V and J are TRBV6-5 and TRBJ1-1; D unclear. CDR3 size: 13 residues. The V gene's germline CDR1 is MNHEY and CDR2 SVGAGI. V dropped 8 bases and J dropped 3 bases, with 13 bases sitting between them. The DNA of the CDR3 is TGTGCCAGCGGTACCCGACCGTACACTGAAGCTTTCTTT. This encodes CASGTRPYTEAFF.

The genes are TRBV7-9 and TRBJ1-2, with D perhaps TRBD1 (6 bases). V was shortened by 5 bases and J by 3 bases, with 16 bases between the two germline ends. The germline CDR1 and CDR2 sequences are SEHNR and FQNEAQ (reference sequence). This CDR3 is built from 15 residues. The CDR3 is CASSHRAGEDYGYTF. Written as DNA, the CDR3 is TGTGCCAGCAGCCACCGGGCAGGGGAGGACTATGGCTACACCTTC. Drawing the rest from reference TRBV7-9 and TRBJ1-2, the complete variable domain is DTGVSQNPRHKITKRGQNVTFRCDPISEHNRLYWYRQTLGQGPEFLTYFQNEAQLEKSRLLSDRFSAERPKGSFSTLEIQRTEQGDSAMYLCASSHRAGEDYGYTFGSGTRLTVV.

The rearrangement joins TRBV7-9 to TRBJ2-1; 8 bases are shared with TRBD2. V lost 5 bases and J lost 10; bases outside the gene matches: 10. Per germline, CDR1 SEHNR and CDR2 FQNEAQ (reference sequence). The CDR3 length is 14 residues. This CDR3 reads CASSPFTGGSEQFF. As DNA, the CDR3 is TGTGCCAGCAGCCCCTTCACGGGAGGGAGCGAGCAGTTCTTC.

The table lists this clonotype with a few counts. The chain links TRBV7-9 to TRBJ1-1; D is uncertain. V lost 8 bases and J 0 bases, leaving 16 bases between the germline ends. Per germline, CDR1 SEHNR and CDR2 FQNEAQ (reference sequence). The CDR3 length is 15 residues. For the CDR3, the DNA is TGTGCCAGCCTTTTCTGGGTTGACATGAACACTGAAGCTTTCTTT. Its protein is CASLFWVDMNTEAFF.

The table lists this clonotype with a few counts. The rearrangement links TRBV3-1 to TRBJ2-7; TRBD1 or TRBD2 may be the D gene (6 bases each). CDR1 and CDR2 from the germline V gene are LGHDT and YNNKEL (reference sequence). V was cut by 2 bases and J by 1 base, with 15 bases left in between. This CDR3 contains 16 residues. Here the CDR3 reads CASSQPLGGPSYEQYF. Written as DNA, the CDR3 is TGTGCCAGCAGCCAACCCCTAGGGGGGCCTTCCTACGAGCAGTACTTC.

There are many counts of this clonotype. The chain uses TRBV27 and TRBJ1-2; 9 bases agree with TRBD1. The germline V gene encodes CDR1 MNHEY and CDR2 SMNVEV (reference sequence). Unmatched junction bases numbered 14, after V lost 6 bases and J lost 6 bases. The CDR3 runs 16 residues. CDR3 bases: TGTGCCAGCAGATTCTGGGGGACAGGGAGTGGTCATGGCTACACCTTC. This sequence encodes CASRFWGTGSGHGYTF.

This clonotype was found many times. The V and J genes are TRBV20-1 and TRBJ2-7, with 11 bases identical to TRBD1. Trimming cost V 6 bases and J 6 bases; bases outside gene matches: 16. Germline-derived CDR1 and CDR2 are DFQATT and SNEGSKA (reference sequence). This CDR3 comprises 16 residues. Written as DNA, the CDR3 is TGCAGTGCACTGAGCTCCGTAACCGGGACAGGGGGCGAGCAGTACTTC. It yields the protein CSALSSVTGTGGEQYF.